This record covers a single TCR beta chain. The germline V gene encodes CDR1 MGHRA and CDR2 YSYEKL. Trimming pared 0 bases from V and 6 bases from J, leaving 9 bases between. CDR3 size: 14 residues. This specimen belongs to a study of blood T cell repertoires in COVID-19. Study overall: Samples of COVID-19 (acute and convalescent) were obtained from the United States, Italy and Spain.

As handled by the study authors: Cell counts per sample came from amplifying reference gene primers. Clones were read by immunoSEQ multiplex PCR, and TCRdb kept only the in-frame ones, dropping some. V, J and clone size are those of that table, while D and trimming were read from the DNA. The sample carries 310,000 or so clones, 70% to 90% recorded once. Cohort 3 recovery required two negative PCRs, clearance, or symptom resolution. This sequence was found in a woman aged 25 to 39 who had recovered from COVID-19. The sequenced material came from PBMCs or T cells enriched from blood (not recorded which). V and J are TRBV4-1 and TRBJ1-5; the D is unclear. The CDR3 DNA sequence: TGCGCCAGCAGCCAAGATGGAGGGTTTCAGCCCCAGCATTTT. It is translated as CASSQDGGFQPQHF.